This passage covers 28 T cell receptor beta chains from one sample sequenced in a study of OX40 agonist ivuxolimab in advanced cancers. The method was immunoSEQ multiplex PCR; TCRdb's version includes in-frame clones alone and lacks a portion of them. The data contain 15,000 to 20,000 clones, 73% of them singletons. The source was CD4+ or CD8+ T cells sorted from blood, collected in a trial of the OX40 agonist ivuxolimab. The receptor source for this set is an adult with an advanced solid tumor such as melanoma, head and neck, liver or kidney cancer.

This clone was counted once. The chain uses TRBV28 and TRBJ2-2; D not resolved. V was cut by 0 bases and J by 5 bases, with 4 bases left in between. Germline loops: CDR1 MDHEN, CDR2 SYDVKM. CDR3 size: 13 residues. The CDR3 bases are TGTGCCAGCAGTTTATGGGCAACCGGGGAGCTGTTTTTT. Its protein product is CASSLWATGELFF.

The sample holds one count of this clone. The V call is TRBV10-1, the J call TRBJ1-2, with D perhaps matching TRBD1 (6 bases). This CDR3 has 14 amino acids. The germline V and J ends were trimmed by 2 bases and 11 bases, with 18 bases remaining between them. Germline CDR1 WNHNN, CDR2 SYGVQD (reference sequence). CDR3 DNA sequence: TGCGCCAGCAGTGAGCGGGACAACGATAGACAGTACACCTTC. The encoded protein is CASSERDNDRQYTF.

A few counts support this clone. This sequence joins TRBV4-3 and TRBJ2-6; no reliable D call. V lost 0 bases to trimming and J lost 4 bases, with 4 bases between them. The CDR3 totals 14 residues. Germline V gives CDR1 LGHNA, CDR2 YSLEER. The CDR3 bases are TGCGCCAGCAGCCAAGAGGCCGGGGCCAACGTCCTGACTTTC. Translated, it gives CASSQEAGANVLTF.

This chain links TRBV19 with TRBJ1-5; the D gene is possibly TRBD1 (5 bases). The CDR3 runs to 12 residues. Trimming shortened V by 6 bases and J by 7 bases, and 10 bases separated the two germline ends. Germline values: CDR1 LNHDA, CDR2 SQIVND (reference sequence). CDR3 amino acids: CASRQGGQPQHF. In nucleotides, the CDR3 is TGTGCCAGTAGGCAGGGTGGACAGCCCCAGCATTTT.

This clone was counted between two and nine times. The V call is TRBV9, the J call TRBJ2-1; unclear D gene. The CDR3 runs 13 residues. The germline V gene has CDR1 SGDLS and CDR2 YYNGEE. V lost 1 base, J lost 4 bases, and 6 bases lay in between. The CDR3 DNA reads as TGTGCCAGCAGCGTAACAGATTACAATGAGCAGTTCTTC. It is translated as CASSVTDYNEQFF. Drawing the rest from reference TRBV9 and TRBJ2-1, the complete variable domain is DSGVTQTPKHLITATGQRVTLRCSPRSGDLSVYWYQQSLDQGLQFLIQYYNGEERAKGNILERFSAQQFPDLHSELNLSSLELGDSALYFCASSVTDYNEQFFGPGTRLTVL.

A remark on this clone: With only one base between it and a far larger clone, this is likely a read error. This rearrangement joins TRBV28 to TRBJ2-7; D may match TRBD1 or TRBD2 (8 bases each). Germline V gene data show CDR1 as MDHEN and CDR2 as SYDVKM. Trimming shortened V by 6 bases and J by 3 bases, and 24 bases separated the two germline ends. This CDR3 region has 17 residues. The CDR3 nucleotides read TGTGCCAGCAGGCGGGGGGCAGGGGGCAGTGGTAGCTACGAGCAGTACTTC. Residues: CASRRGAGGSGSYEQYF.

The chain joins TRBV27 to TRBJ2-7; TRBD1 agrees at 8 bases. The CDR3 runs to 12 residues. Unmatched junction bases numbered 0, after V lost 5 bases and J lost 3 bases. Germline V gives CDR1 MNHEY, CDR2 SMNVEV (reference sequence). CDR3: CASSDRGYEQYF. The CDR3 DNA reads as TGTGCCAGCAGTGACAGGGGCTACGAGCAGTACTTC.

The DNA for the CDR3 is TGTGCCAGCAGCTCCGGACAGGGCCCGAGGGAAAAACTGTTTTTT. It specifies CASSSGQGPREKLFF. The chain is built from TRBV7-6 and TRBJ1-4; 8 bases are shared with TRBD1. V was pared by 4 bases and J by 8 bases, with 9 bases of the junction left unmatched. This CDR3 contains 15 residues. Per germline, CDR1 SGHVS and CDR2 FNYEAQ.

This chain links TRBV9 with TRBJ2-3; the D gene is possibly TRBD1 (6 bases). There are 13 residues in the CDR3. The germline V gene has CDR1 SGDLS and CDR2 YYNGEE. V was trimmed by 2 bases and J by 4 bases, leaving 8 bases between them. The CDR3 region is CASSVWTADTQYF. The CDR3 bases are TGTGCCAGCAGCGTGTGGACAGCAGATACGCAGTATTTT.

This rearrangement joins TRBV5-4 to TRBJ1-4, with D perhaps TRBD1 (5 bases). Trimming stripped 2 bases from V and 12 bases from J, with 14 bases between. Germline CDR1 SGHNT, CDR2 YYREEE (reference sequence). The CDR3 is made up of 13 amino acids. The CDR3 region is CASSLSQQGELFF. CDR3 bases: TGTGCCAGCAGCTTAAGCCAGCAAGGGGAACTGTTTTTT.

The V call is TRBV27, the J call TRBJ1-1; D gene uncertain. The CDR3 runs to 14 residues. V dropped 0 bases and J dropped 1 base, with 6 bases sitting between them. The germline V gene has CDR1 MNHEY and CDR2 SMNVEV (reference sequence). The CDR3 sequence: CASSLSVTNTEAFF. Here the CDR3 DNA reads TGTGCCAGCAGTTTATCGGTCACGAACACTGAAGCTTTCTTT.

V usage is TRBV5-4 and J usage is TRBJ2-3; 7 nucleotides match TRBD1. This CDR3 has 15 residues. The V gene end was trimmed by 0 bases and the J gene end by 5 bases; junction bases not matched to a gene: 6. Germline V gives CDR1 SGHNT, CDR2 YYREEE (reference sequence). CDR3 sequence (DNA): TGTGCCAGCAGCTTGGGGCAGGGGGAAGGAGATACGCAGTATTTT. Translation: CASSLGQGEGDTQYF.

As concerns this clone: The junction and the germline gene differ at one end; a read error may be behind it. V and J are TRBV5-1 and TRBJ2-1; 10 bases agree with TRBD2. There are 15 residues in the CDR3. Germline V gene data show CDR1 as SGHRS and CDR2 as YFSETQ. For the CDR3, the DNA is TGCGCCAGCAGTTTGGGACTAGCGATAGGTAATGAGCAGTTCTTC. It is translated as CASSLGLAIGNEQFF.

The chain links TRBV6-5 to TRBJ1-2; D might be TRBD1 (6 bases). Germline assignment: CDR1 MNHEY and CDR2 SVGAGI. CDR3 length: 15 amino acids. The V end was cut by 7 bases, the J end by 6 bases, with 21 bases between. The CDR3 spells CASTYGPGVGHGYTF. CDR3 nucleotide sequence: TGTGCCAGCACCTATGGCCCAGGGGTGGGGCATGGCTACACCTTC.

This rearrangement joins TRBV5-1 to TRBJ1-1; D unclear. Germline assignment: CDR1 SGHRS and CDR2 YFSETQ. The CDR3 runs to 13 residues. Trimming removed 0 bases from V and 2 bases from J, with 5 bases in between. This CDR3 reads CASSLGPNTEAFF. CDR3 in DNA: TGCGCCAGCAGCTTGGGGCCCAACACTGAAGCTTTCTTT. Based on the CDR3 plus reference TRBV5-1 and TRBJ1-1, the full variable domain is KAGVTQTPRYLIKTRGQQVTLSCSPISGHRSVSWYQQTPGQGLQFLFEYFSETQRNKGNFPGRFSGRQFSNSRSEMNVSTLELGDSALYLCASSLGPNTEAFFGQGTRLTVV.

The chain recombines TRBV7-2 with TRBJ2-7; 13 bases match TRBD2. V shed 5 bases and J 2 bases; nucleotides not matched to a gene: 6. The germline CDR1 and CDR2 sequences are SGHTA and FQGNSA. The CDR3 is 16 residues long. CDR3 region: CASSVDTSGRAYEQYF. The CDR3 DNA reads TGTGCCAGCAGCGTTGATACTAGCGGGAGGGCCTACGAGCAGTACTTC.

The CDR3 DNA follows: TGTGCCAGCAGCTTAGGCCTTAGCGGGGGGAAACGGTACGAGCAGTACTTC. Translating gives CASSLGLSGGKRYEQYF. The chain is built from TRBV13 and TRBJ2-7, with 10 bases identical to TRBD2. The J segment lost 4 bases and the V segment lost 0 bases, leaving 9 bases of the junction unmatched. Germline lookup yields CDR1 PRHDT and CDR2 FYEKMQ (reference sequence). The CDR3 loop spans 17 amino acids.

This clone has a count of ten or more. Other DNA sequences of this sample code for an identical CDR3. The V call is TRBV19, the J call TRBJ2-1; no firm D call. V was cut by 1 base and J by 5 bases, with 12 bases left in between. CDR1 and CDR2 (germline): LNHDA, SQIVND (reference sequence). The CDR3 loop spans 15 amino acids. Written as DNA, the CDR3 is TGTGCCAGTAGTATAGGGGTACTTGAGCACAATGAGCAGTTCTTC. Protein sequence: CASSIGVLEHNEQFF.

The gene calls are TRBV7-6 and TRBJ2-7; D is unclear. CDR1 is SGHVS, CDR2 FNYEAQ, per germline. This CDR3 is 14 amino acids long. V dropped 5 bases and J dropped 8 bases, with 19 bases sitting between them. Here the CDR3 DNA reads TGTGCCAGCAGCCCCGAGGTCAGGAGCCACAAGCAGTACTTC. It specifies CASSPEVRSHKQYF. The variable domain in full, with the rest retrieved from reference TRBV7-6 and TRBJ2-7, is GAGVSQSPRYKVTKRGQDVALRCDPISGHVSLYWYRQALGQGPEFLTYFNYEAQQDKSGLPNDRFSAERPEGSISTLTIQRTEQRDSAMYRCASSPEVRSHKQYFGPGTRLTVT.

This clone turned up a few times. CDR3 loop: CASSLLAGGGNEQFF. The DNA of the CDR3 is TGTGCCAGCAGTCTGCTAGCGGGAGGGGGCAATGAGCAGTTCTTC. The chain links TRBV28 to TRBJ2-1, with TRBD2 matching 12 bases. The CDR3 loop spans 15 amino acids. From germline, CDR1 is MDHEN and CDR2 SYDVKM. Trimming took 5 bases from V and 6 from J; bases not matched to a gene: 5.

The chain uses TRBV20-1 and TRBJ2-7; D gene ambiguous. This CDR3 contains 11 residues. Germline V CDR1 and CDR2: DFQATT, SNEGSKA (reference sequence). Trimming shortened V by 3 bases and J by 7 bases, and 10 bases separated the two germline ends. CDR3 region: CSASEVEEQYF. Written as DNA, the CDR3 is TGCAGTGCTAGTGAAGTGGAAGAGCAGTACTTC.

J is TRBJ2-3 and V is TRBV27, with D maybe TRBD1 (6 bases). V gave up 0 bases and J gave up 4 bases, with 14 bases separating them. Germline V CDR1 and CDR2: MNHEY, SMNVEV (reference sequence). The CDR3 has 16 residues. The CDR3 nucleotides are TGTGCCAGCAGTTTATCTGGCGGAGAGGGGGCAGATACGCAGTATTTT. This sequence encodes CASSLSGGEGADTQYF.

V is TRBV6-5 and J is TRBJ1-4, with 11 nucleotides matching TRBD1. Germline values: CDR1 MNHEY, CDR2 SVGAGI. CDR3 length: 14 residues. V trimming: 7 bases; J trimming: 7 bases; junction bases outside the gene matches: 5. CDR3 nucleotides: TGTGCCAGCACCCCGGGGACAGGGGGTGAAAAACTGTTTTTT. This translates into CASTPGTGGEKLFF.

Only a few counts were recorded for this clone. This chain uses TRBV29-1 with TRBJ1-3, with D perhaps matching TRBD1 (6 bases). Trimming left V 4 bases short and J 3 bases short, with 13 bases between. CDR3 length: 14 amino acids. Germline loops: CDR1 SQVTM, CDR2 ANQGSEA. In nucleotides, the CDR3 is TGCAGCGTTGGGGACACCGACCTTGGAAACACCATATATTTT. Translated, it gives CSVGDTDLGNTIYF.

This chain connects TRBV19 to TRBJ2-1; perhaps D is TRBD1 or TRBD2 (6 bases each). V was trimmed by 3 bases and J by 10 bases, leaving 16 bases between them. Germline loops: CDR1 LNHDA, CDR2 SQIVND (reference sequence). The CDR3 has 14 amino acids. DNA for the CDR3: TGTGCCAGTAGTATGGGAGGAGGGGGTCGGGAGCAGTTCTTC. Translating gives CASSMGGGGREQFF.

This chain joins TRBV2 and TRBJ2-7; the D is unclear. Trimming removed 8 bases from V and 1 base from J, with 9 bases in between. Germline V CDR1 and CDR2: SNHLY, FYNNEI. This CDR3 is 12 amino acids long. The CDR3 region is CASLPPSYEQYF. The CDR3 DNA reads TGTGCCAGCCTTCCACCATCCTACGAGCAGTACTTC. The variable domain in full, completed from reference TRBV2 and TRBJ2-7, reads EPEVTQTPSHQVTQMGQEVILRCVPISNHLYFYWYRQILGQKVEFLVSFYNNEISEKSEIFDDQFSVERPDGSNFTLKIRSTKLEDSAMYFCASLPPSYEQYFGPGTRLTVT.

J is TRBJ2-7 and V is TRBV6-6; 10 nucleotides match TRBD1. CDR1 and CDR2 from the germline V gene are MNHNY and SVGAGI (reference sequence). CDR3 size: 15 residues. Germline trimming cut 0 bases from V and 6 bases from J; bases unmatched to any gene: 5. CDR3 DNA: TGTGCCAGCAGTTACTCCGGGACAGGGGATCGCGAGCAGTACTTC. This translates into CASSYSGTGDREQYF.

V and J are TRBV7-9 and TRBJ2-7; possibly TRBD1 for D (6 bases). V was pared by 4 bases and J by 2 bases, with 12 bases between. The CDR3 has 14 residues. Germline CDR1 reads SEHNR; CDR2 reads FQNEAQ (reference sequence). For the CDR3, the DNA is TGTGCCAGCAGCTCCATTGGGGACACCTACGAGCAGTACTTC. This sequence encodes CASSSIGDTYEQYF. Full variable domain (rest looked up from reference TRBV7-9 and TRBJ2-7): DTGVSQNPRHKITKRGQNVTFRCDPISEHNRLYWYRQTLGQGPEFLTYFQNEAQLEKSRLLSDRFSAERPKGSFSTLEIQRTEQGDSAMYLCASSSIGDTYEQYFGPGTRLTVT.